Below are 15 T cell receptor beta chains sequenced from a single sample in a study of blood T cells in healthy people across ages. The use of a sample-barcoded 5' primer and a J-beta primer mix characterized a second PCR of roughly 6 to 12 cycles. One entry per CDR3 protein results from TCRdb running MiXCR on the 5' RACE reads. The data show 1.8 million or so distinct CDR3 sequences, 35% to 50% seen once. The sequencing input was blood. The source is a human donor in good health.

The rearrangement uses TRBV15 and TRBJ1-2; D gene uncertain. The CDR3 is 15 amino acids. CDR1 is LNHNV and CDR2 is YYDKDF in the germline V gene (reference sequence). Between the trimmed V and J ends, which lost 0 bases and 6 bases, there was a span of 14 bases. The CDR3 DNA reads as TGTGCCACCAGCAGAGACATATCGGCCCTGGATGGCTACACCTTC. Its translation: CATSRDISALDGYTF.

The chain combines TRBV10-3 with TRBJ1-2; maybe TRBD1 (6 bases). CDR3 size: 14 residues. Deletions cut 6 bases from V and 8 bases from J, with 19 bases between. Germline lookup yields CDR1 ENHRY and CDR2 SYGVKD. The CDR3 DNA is TGTGCCATCAGCCCATTACAGGGATCTGGGGGCTACACCTTC. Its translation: CAISPLQGSGGYTF.

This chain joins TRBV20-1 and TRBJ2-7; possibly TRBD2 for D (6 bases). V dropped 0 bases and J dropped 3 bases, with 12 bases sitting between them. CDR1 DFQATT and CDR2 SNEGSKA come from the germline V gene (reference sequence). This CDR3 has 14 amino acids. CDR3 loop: CSARDPTSSYEQYF. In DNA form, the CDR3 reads TGCAGTGCTAGAGATCCCACTAGCAGCTACGAGCAGTACTTC.

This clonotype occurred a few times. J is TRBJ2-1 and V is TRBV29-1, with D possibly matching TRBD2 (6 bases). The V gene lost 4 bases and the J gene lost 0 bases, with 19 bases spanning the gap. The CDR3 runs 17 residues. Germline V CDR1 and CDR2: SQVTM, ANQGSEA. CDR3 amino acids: CSVGHSPAGSSYNEQFF. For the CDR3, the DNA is TGCAGCGTTGGTCACAGCCCTGCGGGGAGCTCCTACAATGAGCAGTTCTTC.

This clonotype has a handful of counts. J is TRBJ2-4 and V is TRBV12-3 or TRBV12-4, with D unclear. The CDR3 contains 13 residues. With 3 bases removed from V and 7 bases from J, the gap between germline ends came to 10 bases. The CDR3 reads CASSFPGLNIQYF. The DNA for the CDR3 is TGTGCCAGCAGTTTCCCCGGGTTGAACATTCAGTACTTC.

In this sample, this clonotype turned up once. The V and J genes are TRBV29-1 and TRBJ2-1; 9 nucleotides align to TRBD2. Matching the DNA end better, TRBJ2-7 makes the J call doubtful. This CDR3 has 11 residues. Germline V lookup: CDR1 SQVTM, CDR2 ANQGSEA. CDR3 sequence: CSVGLANEQYF. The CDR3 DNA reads TGCAGCGTGGGACTAGCTAACGAGCAGTACTTC.

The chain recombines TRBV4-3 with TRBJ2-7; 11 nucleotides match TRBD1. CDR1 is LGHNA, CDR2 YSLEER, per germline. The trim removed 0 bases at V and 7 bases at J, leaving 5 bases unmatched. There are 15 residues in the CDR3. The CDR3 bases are TGCGCCAGCAGCCAAGATAGGGACAGGGGGATTGAGCAGTACTTC. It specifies CASSQDRDRGIEQYF.

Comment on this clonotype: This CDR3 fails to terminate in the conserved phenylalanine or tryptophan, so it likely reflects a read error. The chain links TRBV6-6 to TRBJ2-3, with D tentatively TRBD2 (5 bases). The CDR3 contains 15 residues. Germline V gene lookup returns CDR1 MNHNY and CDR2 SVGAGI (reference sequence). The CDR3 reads CASSYSRGFTDTQYL. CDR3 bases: TGTGCCAGCAGCTACTCCCGCGGGTTTACAGATACGCAGTATTTG.

CDR3 bases: TGTGCCAGCAGCTTTGAGTTGAGCTCCTACAATGAGCAGTTCTTC. It codes for CASSFELSSYNEQFF. The chain recombines TRBV7-9 with TRBJ2-1; D is unclear. Looked up from germline, CDR1 is SEHNR and CDR2 is FQNEAQ (reference sequence). V was shortened by 3 bases and J by 0 bases, with 9 bases between the two germline ends. The CDR3 totals 15 residues.

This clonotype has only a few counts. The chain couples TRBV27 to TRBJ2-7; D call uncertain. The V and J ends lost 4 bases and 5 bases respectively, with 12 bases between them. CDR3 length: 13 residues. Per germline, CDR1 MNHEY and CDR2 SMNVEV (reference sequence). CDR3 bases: TGTGCCAGCAGTTCAATAGGAGACGACGAGCAGTACTTC. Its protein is CASSSIGDDEQYF.

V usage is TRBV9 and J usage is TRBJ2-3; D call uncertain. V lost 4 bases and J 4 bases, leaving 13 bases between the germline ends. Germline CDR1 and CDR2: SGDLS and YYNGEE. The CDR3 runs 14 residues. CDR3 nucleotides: TGTGCCAGCAGCCTCATAATGGGTTCAGATACGCAGTATTTT. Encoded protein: CASSLIMGSDTQYF.

The CDR3 region has the DNA TGTGCCAGCAGCTATCAGGGGTTGGCTTCACCCCTCCACTTT. Translation gives CASSYQGLASPLHF. This chain links TRBV7-2 with TRBJ1-6; D is possibly TRBD1 (6 bases). The CDR3 sequence is 14 residues long. V lost 4 bases, J lost 9 bases, and 13 bases lay in between. Germline CDR1 and CDR2: SGHTA and FQGNSA.

This CDR3 is CSVDRLAVQFF. In DNA, the CDR3 is TGCAGCGTGGATCGACTAGCTGTGCAGTTCTTC. This sequence joins TRBV29-1 and TRBJ2-1, with 7 positions matching TRBD2. Germline V gives CDR1 SQVTM, CDR2 ANQGSEA. V trimming: 6 bases; J trimming: 12 bases; junction bases outside the gene matches: 8. The CDR3 contains 11 residues.

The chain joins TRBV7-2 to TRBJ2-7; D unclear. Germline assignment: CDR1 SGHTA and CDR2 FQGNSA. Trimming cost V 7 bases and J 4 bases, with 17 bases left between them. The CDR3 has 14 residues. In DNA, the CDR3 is TGTGCCAGCACCATAGACCTCGGCTCTTACGAGCAGTACTTC. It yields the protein CASTIDLGSYEQYF. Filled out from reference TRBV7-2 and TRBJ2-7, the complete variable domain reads GAGVSQSPSNKVTEKGKDVELRCDPISGHTALYWYRQSLGQGLEFLIYFQGNSAPDKSGLPSDRFSAERTGGSVSTLTIQRTQQEDSAVYLCASTIDLGSYEQYFGPGTRLTVT.

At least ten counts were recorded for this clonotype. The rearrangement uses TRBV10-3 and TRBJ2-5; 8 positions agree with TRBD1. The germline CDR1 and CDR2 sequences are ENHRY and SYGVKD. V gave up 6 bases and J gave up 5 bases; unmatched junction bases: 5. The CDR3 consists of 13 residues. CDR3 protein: CAIRLTGVETQYF. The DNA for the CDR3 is TGTGCCATCAGGCTGACAGGGGTGGAGACCCAGTACTTC.